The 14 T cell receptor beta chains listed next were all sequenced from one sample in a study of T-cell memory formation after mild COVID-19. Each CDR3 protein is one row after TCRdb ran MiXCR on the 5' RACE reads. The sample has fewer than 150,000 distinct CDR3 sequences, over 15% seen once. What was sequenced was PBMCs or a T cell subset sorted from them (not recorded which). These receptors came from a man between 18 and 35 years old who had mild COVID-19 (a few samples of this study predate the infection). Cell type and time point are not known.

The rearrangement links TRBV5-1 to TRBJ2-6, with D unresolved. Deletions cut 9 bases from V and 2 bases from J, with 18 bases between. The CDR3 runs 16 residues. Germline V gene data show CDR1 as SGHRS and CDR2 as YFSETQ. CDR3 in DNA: TGCGCCACCCCCCGCGAAGGCTCAACTGGGGCCAACGTCCTGACTTTC. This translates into CATPREGSTGANVLTF.

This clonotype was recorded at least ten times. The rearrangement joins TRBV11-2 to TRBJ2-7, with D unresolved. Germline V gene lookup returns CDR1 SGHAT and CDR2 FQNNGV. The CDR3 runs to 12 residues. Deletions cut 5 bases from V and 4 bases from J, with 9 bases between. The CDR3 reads CASSRTQYEQYF. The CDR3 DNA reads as TGTGCCAGCAGCCGCACCCAGTACGAGCAGTACTTC.

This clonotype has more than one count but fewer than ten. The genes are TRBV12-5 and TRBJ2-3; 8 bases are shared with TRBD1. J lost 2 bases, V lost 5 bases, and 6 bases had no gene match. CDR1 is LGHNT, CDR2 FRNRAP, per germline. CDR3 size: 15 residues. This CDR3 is CASGPGTGPTDTQYF. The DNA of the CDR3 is TGTGCTAGTGGTCCCGGGACAGGACCCACAGATACGCAGTATTTT.

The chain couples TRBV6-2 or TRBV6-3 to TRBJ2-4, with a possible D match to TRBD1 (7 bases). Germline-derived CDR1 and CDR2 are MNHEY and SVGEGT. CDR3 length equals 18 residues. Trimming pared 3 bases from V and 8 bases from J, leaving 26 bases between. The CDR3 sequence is CASSYPATGDSIRDIQYF. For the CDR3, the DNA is TGTGCCAGCAGTTATCCCGCCACGGGGGACAGTATTAGGGACATTCAGTACTTC.

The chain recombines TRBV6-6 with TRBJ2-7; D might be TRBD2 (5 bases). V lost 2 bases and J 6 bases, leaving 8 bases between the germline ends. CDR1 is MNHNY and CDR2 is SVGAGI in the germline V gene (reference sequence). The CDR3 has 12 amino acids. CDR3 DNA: TGTGCCAGCAGTTACGTTGGAGGCGAGCAGTACTTC. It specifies CASSYVGGEQYF.

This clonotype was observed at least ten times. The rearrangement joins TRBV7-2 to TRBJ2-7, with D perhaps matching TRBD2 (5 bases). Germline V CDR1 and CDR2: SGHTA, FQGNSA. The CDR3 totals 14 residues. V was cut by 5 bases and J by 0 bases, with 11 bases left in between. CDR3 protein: CASSGLLRSYEQYF. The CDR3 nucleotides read TGTGCCAGCAGCGGACTCTTACGCTCCTACGAGCAGTACTTC.

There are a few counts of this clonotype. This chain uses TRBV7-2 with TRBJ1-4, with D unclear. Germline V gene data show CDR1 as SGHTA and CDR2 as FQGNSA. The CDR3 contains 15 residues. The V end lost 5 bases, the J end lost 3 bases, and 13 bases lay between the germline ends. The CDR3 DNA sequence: TGTGCCAGCAGCCTAACAGCAATACCTAATGAAAAACTGTTTTTT. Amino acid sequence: CASSLTAIPNEKLFF.

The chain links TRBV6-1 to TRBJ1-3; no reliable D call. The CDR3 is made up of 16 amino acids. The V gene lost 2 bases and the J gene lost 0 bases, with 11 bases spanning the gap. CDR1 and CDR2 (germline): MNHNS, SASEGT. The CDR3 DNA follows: TGTGCCAGCAGTGAACTTCCCGGCAGCTCTGGAAACACCATATATTTT. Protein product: CASSELPGSSGNTIYF.

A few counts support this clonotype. The CDR3 is CASWTYTLETQYF. The CDR3, as DNA: TGTGCCAGTTGGACCTATACTCTGGAGACCCAGTACTTC. This chain joins TRBV6-6 and TRBJ2-5; no reliable D call. The CDR3 runs to 13 residues. The V end lost 9 bases, the J end lost 5 bases, and 16 bases lay between the germline ends. CDR1 is MNHNY and CDR2 is SVGAGI in the germline V gene (reference sequence).

The CDR3 nucleotides are TGCGCCAGCAGCCCATATACAGGGGGAACCTATGGCTACACCTTC. It translates to CASSPYTGGTYGYTF. The chain employs TRBV4-1 and TRBJ1-2; TRBD1 matches at 8 bases. Germline V gene lookup returns CDR1 MGHRA and CDR2 YSYEKL. The CDR3 loop spans 15 amino acids. Trimming at V came to 4 bases and at J to 4 bases, leaving 8 bases not matched to a gene.

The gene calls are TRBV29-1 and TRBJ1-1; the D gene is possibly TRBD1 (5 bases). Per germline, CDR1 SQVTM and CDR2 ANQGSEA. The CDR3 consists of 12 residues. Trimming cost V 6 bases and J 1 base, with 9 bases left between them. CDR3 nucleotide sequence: TGCAGCGTCTGGAGGGGGAACACTGAAGCTTTCTTT. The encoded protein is CSVWRGNTEAFF.

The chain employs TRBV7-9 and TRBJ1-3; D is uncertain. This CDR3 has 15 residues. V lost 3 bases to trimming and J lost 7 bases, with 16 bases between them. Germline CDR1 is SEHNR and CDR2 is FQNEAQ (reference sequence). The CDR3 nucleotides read TGTGCCAGCAGCTTTTCTGGCCCGGATTCTAACACCATATATTTT. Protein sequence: CASSFSGPDSNTIYF. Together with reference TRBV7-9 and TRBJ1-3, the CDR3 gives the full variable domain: DTGVSQNPRHKITKRGQNVTFRCDPISEHNRLYWYRQTLGQGPEFLTYFQNEAQLEKSRLLSDRFSAERPKGSFSTLEIQRTEQGDSAMYLCASSFSGPDSNTIYFGEGSWLTVV.

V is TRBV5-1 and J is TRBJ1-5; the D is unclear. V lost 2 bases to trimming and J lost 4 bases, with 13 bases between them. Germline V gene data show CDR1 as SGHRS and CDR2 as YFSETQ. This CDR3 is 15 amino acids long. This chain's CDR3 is CASSLMGMGNQPQHF. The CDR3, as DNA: TGCGCCAGCAGCTTAATGGGAATGGGTAATCAGCCCCAGCATTTT.

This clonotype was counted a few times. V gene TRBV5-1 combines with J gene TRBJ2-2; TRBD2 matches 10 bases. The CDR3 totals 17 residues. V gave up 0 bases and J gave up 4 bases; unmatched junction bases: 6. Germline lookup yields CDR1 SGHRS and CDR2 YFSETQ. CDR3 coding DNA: TGCGCCAGCAGCTTGGGGCCAGCGGGGGGGCCCACCGGGGAGCTGTTTTTT. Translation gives CASSLGPAGGPTGELFF.